Below, 6 T cell receptor beta chains from the same sample are listed, as sequenced in a study of CD8 T cells in ankylosing spondylitis. Each CDR3 protein is one row after TCRdb ran MiXCR on the 5' RACE reads. The data contain about 240,000 distinct CDR3 sequences, around 7.8% of them seen just once; the ten biggest clones take up 6.8%. Material for sequencing was blood, either unsorted or a sorted T cell fraction (not recorded which). The source is a male donor with ankylosing spondylitis or in good health (not recorded which).

This clonotype was recorded at least ten times. V gene TRBV5-5 combines with J gene TRBJ2-2; 8 bases are shared with TRBD1. This CDR3 has 17 residues. Germline V gene sequence: CDR1 SGHKS, CDR2 YYEKEE (reference sequence). With 5 bases clipped from V and 4 bases from J, the junction kept 13 bases outside the gene matches. CDR3 sequence: CASSSPLTGAVTGELFF. The CDR3 region has the DNA TGTGCCAGCAGTTCCCCCCTGACAGGGGCGGTCACCGGGGAGCTGTTTTTT. Full variable domain (outside the CDR3, taken from reference TRBV5-5 and TRBJ2-2): DAGVTQSPTHLIKTRGQQVTLRCSPISGHKSVSWYQQVLGQGPQFIFQYYEKEERGRGNFPDRFSARQFPNYSSELNVNALLLGDSALYLCASSSPLTGAVTGELFFGEGSRLTVL.

V usage is TRBV5-1 and J usage is TRBJ1-2; 10 positions match TRBD1. Germline CDR1 is SGHRS and CDR2 is YFSETQ. The CDR3 covers 14 residues. With V trimmed by 4 bases and J by 5 bases, 5 bases remained unmatched. The CDR3 DNA sequence: TGCGCCAGCAGCCTGACAGGGGGCTCATATGGCTACACCTTC. Translation gives CASSLTGGSYGYTF. Based on the CDR3 plus reference TRBV5-1 and TRBJ1-2, the full variable domain is KAGVTQTPRYLIKTRGQQVTLSCSPISGHRSVSWYQQTPGQGLQFLFEYFSETQRNKGNFPGRFSGRQFSNSRSEMNVSTLELGDSALYLCASSLTGGSYGYTFGSGTRLTVV.

This sequence joins TRBV29-1 and TRBJ1-1; 7 positions match TRBD1. With 6 bases clipped from V and 2 bases from J, the junction kept 6 bases outside the gene matches. The length of the CDR3 is 13 residues. CDR1 is SQVTM, CDR2 ANQGSEA, per germline. The CDR3 nucleotides are TGCAGCGTGTCGGGACAGCGCAACACTGAAGCTTTCTTT. The encoded protein is CSVSGQRNTEAFF.

The table lists this clonotype with a few counts. The chain joins TRBV6-5 to TRBJ2-3, with unresolved D. The CDR3 spans 16 residues. The V gene lost 4 bases and the J gene lost 0 bases, with 14 bases spanning the gap. Germline CDR1 reads MNHEY; CDR2 reads SVGAGI. Here the CDR3 reads CASSFVFTPSTDTQYF. CDR3 DNA: TGTGCCAGCAGTTTCGTCTTTACGCCTAGCACAGATACGCAGTATTTT.

This clonotype was detected ten times or more. The chain employs TRBV12-3 or TRBV12-4 and TRBJ1-2; tentative D call: TRBD1 (5 bases). CDR3 length equals 14 residues. V lost 1 base and J 4 bases, leaving 10 bases between the germline ends. The CDR3 loop is CASSLGGVGYGYTF. In nucleotides, the CDR3 is TGTGCCAGCAGTTTAGGAGGGGTGGGCTATGGCTACACCTTC.

This clonotype was detected many times. V gene TRBV20-1 combines with J gene TRBJ1-4, with D possibly TRBD1 on 6 matching bases. This CDR3 contains 15 residues. Germline values: CDR1 DFQATT, CDR2 SNEGSKA (reference sequence). V was clipped by 6 bases and J by 2 bases, with 16 bases between them. CDR3 sequence reads: CSARPRTETNEKLFF. DNA for the CDR3: TGCAGTGCCAGACCAAGGACAGAGACTAATGAAAAACTGTTTTTT.